The T cell receptor beta chain described here comes from a study of shared T cell receptors in the human thymus. Unmatched junction bases numbered 7, after V lost 2 bases and J lost 4 bases. The CDR3 runs 16 residues. Germline V CDR1 and CDR2: SGDLS, YYNGEE. Sequenced by immunoSEQ multiplex PCR; TCRdb stores in-frame clones only, minus some. The sample includes under 700,000 clones, about 80% of them seen just once. These same data were also listed under a study on human thymus T cells.

The chain recombines TRBV9 with TRBJ2-3; TRBD2 aligns across 10 bases. The source is a boy younger than two with a congenital heart defect. Sequences were obtained from thymocytes. In DNA form, the CDR3 reads TGTGCCAGCAGCGTCGACGGACTAGCGGTCCCAGATACGCAGTATTTT. Translation gives CASSVDGLAVPDTQYF. The variable domain in full, with the rest retrieved from reference TRBV9 and TRBJ2-3, is DSGVTQTPKHLITATGQRVTLRCSPRSGDLSVYWYQQSLDQGLQFLIQYYNGEERAKGNILERFSAQQFPDLHSELNLSSLELGDSALYFCASSVDGLAVPDTQYFGPGTRLTVL.